This T cell receptor (beta chain) originates from a study of OX40 agonist ivuxolimab in advanced cancers. Findings of the study overall: The CD4+ and CD8+ T cells in the blood had expanded clonally by week 6 at 0.1 to 3.0 mg/kg.

Germline V gene sequence: CDR1 SGHNT, CDR2 YYREEE (reference sequence). This CDR3 region has 12 residues. V gave up 0 bases and J gave up 5 bases, with 3 bases separating them. Details on this clone: Its antigen remains unknown.

Sequencing used immunoSEQ multiplex PCR; TCRdb keeps in-frame clones, though not all of them. The sample lists about 68,000 clones, more than 75% occurring once. Individuals having autoimmune disease history or systemic immunosuppression were not enrolled. Sample: CD4+ or CD8+ T cells sorted from blood, taken in a trial of the OX40 agonist ivuxolimab. This TCR was recovered from an adult with an advanced solid tumor such as melanoma, head and neck, liver or kidney cancer. This rearrangement joins TRBV5-4 to TRBJ2-1; D is undetermined. The DNA of the CDR3 is TGTGCCAGCAGCTTGGAGCACAATGAGCAGTTCTTC. It specifies CASSLEHNEQFF. The complete variable domain, with remaining parts taken from reference TRBV5-4 and TRBJ2-1, reads ETGVTQSPTHLIKTRGQQVTLRCSSQSGHNTVSWYQQALGQGPQFIFQYYREEENGRGNFPPRFSGLQFPNYSSELNVNALELDDSALYLCASSLEHNEQFFGPGTRLTVL.